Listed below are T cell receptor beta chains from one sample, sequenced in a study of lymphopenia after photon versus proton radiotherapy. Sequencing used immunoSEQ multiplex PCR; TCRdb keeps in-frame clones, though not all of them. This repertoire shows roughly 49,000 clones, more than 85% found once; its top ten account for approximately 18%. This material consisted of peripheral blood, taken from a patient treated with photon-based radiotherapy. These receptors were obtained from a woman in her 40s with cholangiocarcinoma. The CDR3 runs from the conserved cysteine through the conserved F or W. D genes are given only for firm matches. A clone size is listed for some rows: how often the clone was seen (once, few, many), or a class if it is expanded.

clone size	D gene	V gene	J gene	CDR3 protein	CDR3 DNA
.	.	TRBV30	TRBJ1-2	CAWSDGSYGYTF	TGTGCCTGGAGTGACGGGTCCTATGGCTACACCTTC
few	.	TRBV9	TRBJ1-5	CASRQGNSGGDQPQHF	TGTGCCAGCAGACAGGGAAATAGTGGAGGGGATCAGCCCCAGCATTTT
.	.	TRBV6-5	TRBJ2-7	CASSPQGILSYEQYF	TGTGCCAGCAGTCCACAGGGAATCTTGTCCTACGAGCAGTACTTC
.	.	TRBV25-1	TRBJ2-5	CATLSVSETQYF	TGTGCCACCCTAAGCGTATCTGAGACCCAGTACTTC
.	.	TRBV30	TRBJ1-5	CAWAPGGKANQPQHF	TGTGCCTGGGCTCCCGGGGGGAAGGCCAATCAGCCCCAGCATTTT
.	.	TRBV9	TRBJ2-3	CASSADTLDTQYF	TGTGCCAGCAGCGCCGATACATTAGATACGCAGTATTTT
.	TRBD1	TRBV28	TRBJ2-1	CASSLGGTGAYNEQFF	TGTGCCAGCAGTTTAGGGGGGACAGGGGCTTACAATGAGCAGTTCTTC
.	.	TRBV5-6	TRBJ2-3	CASSLERDTQYF	TGTGCCAGCAGCTTGGAAAGAGATACGCAGTATTTT
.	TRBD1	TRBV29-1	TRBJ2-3	CSADPGTGVTDTQYF	TGCAGCGCCGACCCAGGGACAGGGGTAACAGATACGCAGTATTTT
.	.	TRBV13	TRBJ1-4	CASSSPGAGRGEKLFF	TGTGCCAGCAGCTCACCTGGTGCGGGACGAGGGGAAAAACTGTTTTTT
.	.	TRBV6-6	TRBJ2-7	CASRRQASYEQYF	TGTGCCAGCAGGCGACAGGCCTCCTACGAGCAGTACTTC
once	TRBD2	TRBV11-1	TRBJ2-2	CASSSGTSGNTGELFF	TGTGCCAGCAGCTCGGGGACTAGCGGGAACACCGGGGAGCTGTTTTTT
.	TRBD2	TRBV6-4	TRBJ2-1	CASSAASGSSYNEQFF	TGTGCCAGCAGTGCGGCTAGCGGCAGCTCCTACAATGAGCAGTTCTTC
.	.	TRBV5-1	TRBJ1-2	CASSPEGENYGYTF	TGCGCCAGCAGCCCCGAGGGGGAAAACTATGGCTACACCTTC
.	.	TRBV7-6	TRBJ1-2	CASSLRVSYGYTF	TGTGCCAGCAGCTTAAGGGTTTCCTATGGCTACACCTTC
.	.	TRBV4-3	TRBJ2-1	CASSPGGPHDNEQFF	TGCGCCAGCAGCCCCGGAGGGCCTCACGACAATGAGCAGTTCTTC
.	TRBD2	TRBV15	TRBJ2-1	CATSRGLAEGDEQFF	TGTGCCACCAGCAGAGGACTAGCGGAGGGGGATGAGCAGTTCTTC
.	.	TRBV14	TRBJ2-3	CASSQSTDTQYF	TGTGCCAGCAGCCAAAGCACAGATACGCAGTATTTT
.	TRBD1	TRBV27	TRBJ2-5	CASSFIGTGGPETQYF	TGTGCCAGCAGTTTTATAGGGACAGGGGGGCCTGAGACCCAGTACTTC
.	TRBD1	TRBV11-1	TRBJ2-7	CASSWAIRDREYEQYF	TGTGCCAGCAGCTGGGCGATCCGGGACAGGGAGTACGAGCAGTACTTC
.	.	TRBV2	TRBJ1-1	CASSEGPRVLF	TGTGCCAGCAGTGAGGGGCCGAGAGTTCTCTTT
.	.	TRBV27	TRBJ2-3	CASSLDLTDTQYF	TGTGCCAGCAGTCTAGACCTTACAGATACGCAGTATTTT
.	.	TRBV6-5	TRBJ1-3	CASIKGPGRGNTIYF	TGTGCCAGCATAAAGGGGCCCGGCAGGGGAAACACCATATATTTT
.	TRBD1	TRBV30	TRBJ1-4	CAWRGVGDSGEKLFF	TGTGCCTGGAGGGGAGTGGGGGACAGTGGGGAAAAACTGTTTTTT
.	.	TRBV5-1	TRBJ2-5	CASTKGGRQETQYF	TGCGCCAGCACCAAGGGTGGGCGGCAAGAGACCCAGTACTTC
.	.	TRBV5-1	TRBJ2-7	CASSLAGALYEQYF	TGCGCCAGCAGCTTGGCTGGTGCCTTGTACGAGCAGTACTTC